This T cell receptor beta chain is from a study of control samples from healthy donors and cancer patients. The table came from immunoSEQ multiplex PCR; TCRdb's copy has only in-frame clones and leaves some out. The sample consists of around 77,000 clones, approximately 92% of them appearing once. The germline V and J ends were trimmed by 0 bases and 7 bases, with 16 bases remaining between them. Germline CDR1 is SGHRS and CDR2 is YFSETQ. This CDR3 comprises 16 residues. Sequencing input: blood. The chain has TRBV5-1 and TRBJ2-2, with D hard to call. The receptor's source is a woman in her sixties or seventies in good health. The CDR3 bases are TGCGCCAGCAGCTTGGTTCGTCATCGGACGATCGGGGAGCTGTTTTTT. Residues: CASSLVRHRTIGELFF.